This T cell receptor (beta chain) originates from a study of cytomegalovirus exposure and HLA in healthy donors. This clone was counted between two and nine times. CDR3 length: 15 amino acids. Use of 60 Vbeta and 13 Jbeta primers characterized the PCR. Repertoires were generated with immunoSEQ multiplex PCR, while TCRdb's copy carries only in-frame clones and drops some. Of some 120,000 clones in the sample, 65% were seen once. Sequencing was carried out using PBMCs. The rearrangement joins TRBV7-5 to TRBJ1-1; no check of the table's D call, TRBD1, against the DNA was made. TRBV7-5 is termed a pseudogene. This sequence was found in a middle-aged woman in good health and CMV-seropositive. The CDR3 DNA reads TGTGTCAGAAGCTCACCAGGGGGCGCGCGCACTGAAGCTTTCTTT. Residues: CVRSSPGGARTEAFF.